The source of this T cell receptor (beta chain) is a study of T cell responses to AZD1222 COVID-19 vaccine. The CDR3 has 14 amino acids. CDR1 and CDR2 (germline): LNHNV, YYDKDF (reference sequence). Trimming at V came to 5 bases and at J to 7 bases, leaving 9 bases not matched to a gene. Pooled in the analysis were second doses at about 4 or about 12 weeks. As for this clone: What it binds is not known.

Study-wide results and limits: Following two doses of AZD1222, Spike-specific TCR breadth and depth rose. The CD4 TCRs associated with vaccination extended across spike and predominated at 160-218 and 743-854.

Here immunoSEQ multiplex PCR was the method, and the copy in TCRdb shows in-frame clones only, minus some. The data show 120,000 or so clones, approximately 90% seen once. The clonotype comes from an adult who received the AZD1222 COVID-19 vaccine. The sample in question was peripheral blood, obtained 28 days after the second AZD1222 dose. The chain has TRBV15 and TRBJ1-1; 8 positions agree with TRBD1. The CDR3 DNA reads TGTGCCACCAGCGTCAGGGGGCACGGTAGTGAAGCTTTCTTT. Its protein product is CATSVRGHGSEAFF.